A selection of T cell receptor beta chains follows, all from one sample in a study of blood T cell repertoires in COVID-19. Here immunoSEQ multiplex PCR was the method, and the copy in TCRdb shows in-frame clones only, minus some. The sample lists about 380,000 clones; about 87% were seen once. Sequencing input: PBMCs or T cells enriched from blood (not recorded which). The source of these receptors is a man in his thirties or forties who had recovered from COVID-19. Each CDR3 is given with its conserved first and last residue. A D gene is named only where the DNA matches it firmly. Clone size is shown for a subset of rows, as once, few, many or a class of expanded clone.

>TRBV29-1|once|TRBJ1-3|.
TGCAGCGTTGAAACGGACTTTCCAGGAAACACCATATATTTT
CSVETDFPGNTIYF
>TRBV13|.|TRBJ2-1|.
TGTGCCAGCAGCTTAGTAGGGGCTTACCCCTACAATGAGCAGTTCTTC
CASSLVGAYPYNEQFF
>TRBV2|once|TRBJ1-1|.
TGTGCCAGCAGCGTGACAGCGTTCCTGAACACTGAAGCTTTCTTT
CASSVTAFLNTEAFF
>TRBV14|.|TRBJ1-2|.
TGTGCCAGCAGCCAGGGGCCCCGCGGTGGCTACACCTTC
CASSQGPRGGYTF
>TRBV20-1|once|TRBJ2-7|.
TGCAGTGCTAGTCCGGGACAGCCGAGCGGGGGCTCCTACGAGCAGTACTTC
CSASPGQPSGGSYEQYF
>TRBV30|once|TRBJ2-7|.
TGTGCCTGGGCCCCCCGGGGGTTGAGCTCCTACGAGCAGTACTTC
CAWAPRGLSSYEQYF
>TRBV15|.|TRBJ1-2|TRBD1
TGTGCCACCAGCAGAGGGGGACAGGGAAGCTATGGCTACACCTTC
CATSRGGQGSYGYTF
>TRBV4-2|.|TRBJ1-1|.
TGTGCCAGCAGCCAGTGGGGGTCGGGACAGAACACTGAAGCTTTCTTT
CASSQWGSGQNTEAFF
>TRBV7-9|.|TRBJ1-1|TRBD1
TGTGCCAGCAGCATCACCGGGACAGGGCGACTTGGTGAAGCTTTCTTT
CASSITGTGRLGEAFF
>TRBV19|.|TRBJ2-1|.
TGTGCCAGTAGTATAATAAGGGGGAATGAGCAGTTCTTC
CASSIIRGNEQFF
>TRBV14|once|TRBJ1-4|.
TGTGCCAGCAGCCAAGATATTGAAAAACTGTTTTTT
CASSQDIEKLFF
>TRBV27|.|TRBJ1-5|TRBD1
TGTGCCAGCAGGGGACAGGCCAATCAGCCCCAGCATTTT
CASRGQANQPQHF
>TRBV4-1|many|TRBJ2-7|.
TGCGCCAGCAGCCGAGCAGGTGGTTCTTACGAGCAGTACTTC
CASSRAGGSYEQYF
>TRBV3-1/TRBV3-2|.|TRBJ1-2|TRBD1
TGTGCCAGCAGCCAATCCCGGGGACAGGGGGTAGGAGGCTACACCTTC
CASSQSRGQGVGGYTF
>TRBV6-5|.|TRBJ1-2|TRBD1
TGTGCCAGCAGACGACAGGGTGGCTACACCTTC
CASRRQGGYTF
>TRBV18|.|TRBJ2-2|TRBD1
TGTGCCAGCTCACCAGTGGCAGGGGGCACCGGGGAGCTGTTTTTT
CASSPVAGGTGELFF
>TRBV12-3/TRBV12-4|once|TRBJ2-3|.
TGTGCCAGCAGTCCCCGTGGCAGAGATACGCAGTATTTT
CASSPRGRDTQYF
>TRBV5-1|few|TRBJ1-5|TRBD1
TGCGCCAGCAGCGACGGGACAGATAATCAGCCCCAGCATTTT
CASSDGTDNQPQHF
>TRBV4-1|.|TRBJ1-4|.
TGCGCCAGCAGCCAACCGGGACAATCTTATGAAAAACTGTTTTTT
CASSQPGQSYEKLFF
>TRBV5-1|.|TRBJ1-4|.
TGCGCCAGCAGCTTGTATCAGGGGACTGAAAAACTGTTTTTT
CASSLYQGTEKLFF